These 14 T cell receptor beta chains were sequenced from one sample in a study of shared clonotypes between healthy human individuals. Terminally differentiated effector memory CD45RA+ cells were excluded by CCR7 positive selection of CD45RO-negative cells. Data came from immunoSEQ multiplex PCR; TCRdb stores just in-frame clones and leaves some out. The sample carries around 550,000 clones, approximately 95% recorded once. The sequenced sample consisted of naive CD8+ T cells sorted from blood. These receptors were obtained from a woman aged 30 to 39 in good health.

This clone appeared a single time. CDR3 region: CATSRIGTKSYEQYF. The CDR3 bases are TGTGCCACCAGCAGGATCGGGACCAAGTCCTACGAGCAGTACTTC. This rearrangement joins TRBV15 to TRBJ2-7; tentatively, D is TRBD1 or TRBD2 (5 bases each). With 3 bases removed from V and 1 base from J, the gap between germline ends came to 13 bases. Germline V gene data show CDR1 as LNHNV and CDR2 as YYDKDF (reference sequence). The CDR3 loop spans 15 amino acids.

A single count supports this clone. The CDR3 DNA is TGCGCCAGCAGCGTTGAGCTAAACACTGAAGCTTTCTTT. This codes for CASSVELNTEAFF. The V and J genes are TRBV5-1 and TRBJ1-1; D unresolved. Germline V gene sequence: CDR1 SGHRS, CDR2 YFSETQ. Trimming cost V 4 bases and J 2 bases, with 9 bases left between them. The CDR3 runs to 13 residues.

The chain employs TRBV6-5 and TRBJ2-1, with D maybe TRBD1 (5 bases). The V end was cut by 6 bases, the J end by 3 bases, with 15 bases between. Germline CDR1 MNHEY, CDR2 SVGAGI. The CDR3 runs 15 residues. In nucleotides, the CDR3 is TGTGCCAGCAGGCCTCGACAGAGGAACTACAATGAGCAGTTCTTC. It is translated as CASRPRQRNYNEQFF.

V is TRBV5-4 and J is TRBJ2-1, with 11 positions matching TRBD2. The germline V gene encodes CDR1 SGHNT and CDR2 YYREEE (reference sequence). The CDR3 spans 15 residues. Trimming cost V 1 base and J 8 bases; bases outside gene matches: 5. CDR3 bases: TGTGCCAGCAGCTTGCTTAGCGGGAGGGCCGATGAGCAGTTCTTC. Translated: CASSLLSGRADEQFF. Using reference TRBV5-4 and TRBJ2-1 for the parts outside the CDR3, the full variable domain is ETGVTQSPTHLIKTRGQQVTLRCSSQSGHNTVSWYQQALGQGPQFIFQYYREEENGRGNFPPRFSGLQFPNYSSELNVNALELDDSALYLCASSLLSGRADEQFFGPGTRLTVL.

The CDR3 reads CASSYEPPGLAVDTQYF. CDR3 nucleotide sequence: TGTGCCAGCAGTTACGAGCCGCCGGGACTAGCGGTAGATACGCAGTATTTT. The chain combines TRBV6-8 with TRBJ2-3, with TRBD2 identical over 11 bases. The V and J ends lost 2 bases and 5 bases, in that order; junction bases with no gene match: 9. This CDR3 has 17 residues. CDR1 and CDR2 from the germline V gene are MNHGY and SAAAGT.

V gene TRBV6-1 combines with J gene TRBJ2-7; 7 bases agree with TRBD1. Per the germline V gene, CDR1 is MNHNS and CDR2 is SASEGT. With 1 base clipped from V and 3 bases from J, the junction kept 9 bases outside the gene matches. The CDR3 is 16 amino acids. The chain's CDR3 is CASSEDPGTESYEQYF. The DNA of the CDR3 is TGTGCCAGCAGTGAAGACCCCGGGACAGAAAGCTACGAGCAGTACTTC.

This chain links TRBV5-1 with TRBJ2-7; TRBD2 matches at 8 bases. CDR1 and CDR2 from the germline V gene are SGHRS and YFSETQ. The V segment lost 3 bases and the J segment 6 bases; nucleotides outside the gene matches: 14. The CDR3 totals 16 residues. The CDR3 nucleotides read TGCGCCAGCAGCTCCCTCCAGAGCGGGAGATGGAGCGAGCAGTACTTC. Its protein is CASSSLQSGRWSEQYF.

This rearrangement joins TRBV5-8 to TRBJ2-7; D may match TRBD1 or TRBD2 (5 bases each). Germline CDR1 reads SGHTS; CDR2 reads YDEGEE. The CDR3 has 11 residues. The ends were cut back, 2 bases at V and 6 bases at J, with 6 bases in the middle. As DNA, the CDR3 is TGTGCCAGCAGCTTTGGGGGCGAGCAGTACTTC. Translating it yields CASSFGGEQYF.

This clone occurred once. The chain recombines TRBV16 with TRBJ2-1; D unclear. Trimming took off 4 bases at V and 1 base at J, with 2 bases between the two ends. The length of the CDR3 is 12 residues. Germline V CDR1 and CDR2: KGHSY, FQNENV. DNA for the CDR3: TGTGCCAGCAGCCCATCCTACAATGAGCAGTTCTTC. Encoded protein: CASSPSYNEQFF.

This chain links TRBV9 with TRBJ2-1; D not resolved. The V end was cut by 1 base, the J end by 3 bases, with 5 bases between. Germline CDR1 is SGDLS and CDR2 is YYNGEE. The length of the CDR3 is 13 residues. The CDR3: CASSVTDYNEQFF. The CDR3 DNA is TGTGCCAGCAGCGTAACGGACTACAATGAGCAGTTCTTC.

With respect to this clone: Other DNA sequences from this sample encode an identical CDR3 as well. The V gene is TRBV7-9, the J gene TRBJ2-1; 7 nucleotides line up with TRBD2. The germline V gene encodes CDR1 SEHNR and CDR2 FQNEAQ (reference sequence). CDR3 length equals 11 residues. V lost 5 bases, J lost 10 bases, and 2 bases stayed unmatched. This chain's CDR3 is CASSPGLEQFF. CDR3 bases: TGTGCCAGCAGCCCGGGACTAGAGCAGTTCTTC.

The rearrangement links TRBV20-1 to TRBJ1-2; D perhaps matches TRBD1 (6 bases). CDR1 is DFQATT, CDR2 SNEGSKA, per germline (reference sequence). The CDR3 consists of 11 residues. Trimming stripped 3 bases from V and 8 bases from J, with 10 bases between. The CDR3 region is CSARERGGYTF. CDR3 nucleotides: TGCAGTGCTAGGGAGAGGGGGGGCTACACCTTC.

The genes are TRBV6-5 and TRBJ1-1; no firm D call. Germline V gene lookup returns CDR1 MNHEY and CDR2 SVGAGI. The CDR3 spans 10 residues. V gave up 8 bases and J gave up 4 bases, with 5 bases separating them. As DNA, the CDR3 is TGTGCCAGCGGTGTCACTGAAGCTTTCTTT. This sequence encodes CASGVTEAFF.

The chain links TRBV27 to TRBJ2-2, with D possibly being TRBD1 (6 bases). Trimming pared 2 bases from V and 5 bases from J, leaving 15 bases between. CDR1 and CDR2 from the germline V gene are MNHEY and SMNVEV (reference sequence). This CDR3 region has 16 residues. Written as DNA, the CDR3 is TGTGCCAGCAGTTTAACTGGACAGCCGAGGACCGGGGAGCTGTTTTTT. Its translation: CASSLTGQPRTGELFF.